The 23 T cell receptor beta chains below were found in one sample sequenced in a study of shared clonotypes between healthy human individuals. Assay: immunoSEQ multiplex PCR; the TCRdb copy retains only in-frame clones and omits some. The sample yields 75,000 to 100,000 clones, less than 60% seen once. Sequencing was carried out using PBMCs. These receptors were obtained from a woman in her thirties or forties in good health. Some clones in this sample may be carry-over from other donors' samples.

A few counts support this clone. This chain uses TRBV7-2 with TRBJ2-7, with D perhaps matching TRBD2 (7 bases). Trimming left V 5 bases short and J 6 bases short, with 20 bases between. The length of the CDR3 is 15 residues. Germline V gene data show CDR1 as SGHTA and CDR2 as FQGNSA. The CDR3 nucleotides are TGTGCCAGCAGCCAAGGGGAGGGGGAATACGCCGAGCAGTACTTC. It is translated as CASSQGEGEYAEQYF.

The V call is TRBV30, the J call TRBJ1-3, with 7 bases lining up with TRBD1. The CDR3 consists of 14 residues. V lost 1 base and J lost 6; bases outside the gene matches: 6. The germline gives CDR1 GTSNPN, CDR2 SVGIG (reference sequence). The CDR3 protein is CAWSEGQATNTIYF. In DNA form, the CDR3 reads TGTGCCTGGAGTGAAGGACAGGCGACAAACACCATATATTTT.

The rearrangement links TRBV4-1 to TRBJ1-1; D is possibly TRBD1 (5 bases). CDR1 is MGHRA and CDR2 is YSYEKL in the germline V gene. This CDR3 is built from 15 residues. Trimming took off 4 bases at V and 1 base at J, with 13 bases between the two ends. This chain's CDR3 is CASSPPGRRNTEAFF. CDR3 sequence (DNA): TGCGCCAGCAGCCCACCGGGACGGAGGAACACTGAAGCTTTCTTT.

The CDR3 loop is CATSRDHAMNTEAFF. CDR3 nucleotide sequence: TGTGCCACAAGCCGGGACCATGCGATGAACACTGAAGCTTTCTTT. This rearrangement joins TRBV2 to TRBJ1-1; possible D gene TRBD1, 5 bases. Per the germline V gene, CDR1 is SNHLY and CDR2 is FYNNEI. V shed 10 bases and J shed 0 bases, with 18 bases lying between them. The CDR3 totals 15 residues.

The J gene is TRBJ2-6, the V gene TRBV28, with TRBD2 matching over 12 bases. CDR1 and CDR2 from the germline V gene are MDHEN and SYDVKM. The junction had 2 bases not matched to a gene; V was cut back by 6 bases and J by 2 bases. This CDR3 has 16 amino acids. The CDR3 spells CASRLAGGTGANVLTF. CDR3 nucleotides: TGTGCCAGCAGGCTAGCGGGAGGGACTGGGGCCAACGTCCTGACTTTC.

The chain couples TRBV5-1 to TRBJ1-4; 9 nucleotides agree with TRBD1. The length of the CDR3 is 15 residues. With V trimmed by 4 bases and J by 5 bases, 6 bases remained unmatched. Germline loops: CDR1 SGHRS, CDR2 YFSETQ. The CDR3 sequence: CASSPGGTGNEKLFF. CDR3 in DNA: TGCGCCAGCAGCCCCGGGGGGACAGGGAATGAAAAACTGTTTTTT. Complete variable domain (other parts from reference TRBV5-1 and TRBJ1-4): KAGVTQTPRYLIKTRGQQVTLSCSPISGHRSVSWYQQTPGQGLQFLFEYFSETQRNKGNFPGRFSGRQFSNSRSEMNVSTLELGDSALYLCASSPGGTGNEKLFFGSGTQLSVL.

This clone was seen many times. This chain uses TRBV5-4 with TRBJ2-7, with D possibly being TRBD2 (6 bases). Germline assignment: CDR1 SGHNT and CDR2 YYREEE (reference sequence). The CDR3 consists of 14 residues. V was pared by 3 bases and J by 5 bases, with 15 bases between. The CDR3 DNA follows: TGTGCCAGCAGCTCCAAGACTAGTAACGACGAGCAGTACTTC. Translated: CASSSKTSNDEQYF. The complete variable domain, with remaining parts taken from reference TRBV5-4 and TRBJ2-7, reads ETGVTQSPTHLIKTRGQQVTLRCSSQSGHNTVSWYQQALGQGPQFIFQYYREEENGRGNFPPRFSGLQFPNYSSELNVNALELDDSALYLCASSSKTSNDEQYFGPGTRLTVT.

The V gene is TRBV7-8, the J gene TRBJ2-3; D call uncertain. Germline CDR1 reads SGHVS; CDR2 reads FQNEAQ. V was cut by 1 base and J by 10 bases, with 15 bases left in between. This CDR3 spans 14 amino acids. CDR3 region: CASSLGVPLWAQYF. As DNA, the CDR3 is TGTGCCAGCAGCTTAGGGGTCCCACTATGGGCGCAGTATTTT.

The J gene is TRBJ2-7, the V gene TRBV28; a possible D gene is TRBD2 (6 bases). CDR1 and CDR2 (germline): MDHEN, SYDVKM. The V end was cut by 6 bases, the J end by 5 bases, with 23 bases between. This CDR3 comprises 16 residues. The CDR3 is CASSPPRAGLINEQYF. The CDR3 bases are TGTGCCAGCAGCCCCCCTAGGGCGGGGTTAATCAACGAGCAGTACTTC.

This clone has a count of ten or more. This chain links TRBV28 with TRBJ1-6; no definite D call. The germline CDR1 and CDR2 sequences are MDHEN and SYDVKM. This CDR3 comprises 12 residues. Trimming left V 4 bases short and J 7 bases short, with 5 bases between. The CDR3 DNA is TGTGCCAGCAGTTACGCCAATTCACCCCTCCACTTT. Protein sequence: CASSYANSPLHF.

This clone has at least ten counts. The chain employs TRBV5-1 and TRBJ1-1, with 9 bases matching TRBD1. Germline trimming cut 3 bases from V and 8 bases from J; bases unmatched to any gene: 2. The CDR3 spans 12 residues. Germline loops: CDR1 SGHRS, CDR2 YFSETQ. CDR3 nucleotides: TGCGCCAGCAGCTGGGACAGGGAAGAAGCTTTCTTT. Amino acid sequence: CASSWDREEAFF.

This clone appeared a single time. The chain has TRBV7-9 and TRBJ2-7; D not certain. Trimming removed 1 base from V and 3 bases from J, with 16 bases in between. The CDR3 is 16 residues long. The V gene's germline CDR1 is SEHNR and CDR2 FQNEAQ (reference sequence). In DNA form, the CDR3 reads TGTGCCAGCAGCTTAGGCCCTCGGTTGGGAAACTACGAGCAGTACTTC. The encoded protein is CASSLGPRLGNYEQYF.

The CDR3 nucleotides read TGTGCCAGCAGCTTAACAGGGGGGGGAGAGCAGTACTTC. It encodes CASSLTGGGEQYF. J is TRBJ2-7 and V is TRBV7-2; D is perhaps TRBD1 (8 bases). Germline V CDR1 and CDR2: SGHTA, FQGNSA. This CDR3 comprises 13 residues. Trimming cost V 2 bases and J 7 bases, with 12 bases left between them. Looking up the rest from reference TRBV7-2 and TRBJ2-7 gives the full variable domain: GAGVSQSPSNKVTEKGKDVELRCDPISGHTALYWYRQSLGQGLEFLIYFQGNSAPDKSGLPSDRFSAERTGGSVSTLTIQRTQQEDSAVYLCASSLTGGGEQYFGPGTRLTVT.

The V call is TRBV5-8, the J call TRBJ1-5; D gene uncertain. Trimming cost V 3 bases and J 7 bases, with 14 bases left between them. This CDR3 has 14 amino acids. CDR1 is SGHTS, CDR2 YDEGEE, per germline. CDR3 region: CASSSDGYEQPQHF. CDR3 nucleotide sequence: TGTGCCAGCAGCTCCGACGGCTACGAACAGCCCCAGCATTTT.

This clone was detected only a few times. At one end, the junction sequence differs from germline, possibly due to a read error. V usage is TRBV28 and J usage is TRBJ2-4, with D unresolved. The CDR3 runs 15 residues. Germline V gives CDR1 MDHEN, CDR2 SYDVKM. CDR3 DNA sequence: TGTGCCAGCAGGCCAGAAGGTACGGCCAAAAACATCCAGTACTTC. It specifies CASRPEGTAKNIQYF.

The sample holds one count of this clone. The chain is built from TRBV6-6 and TRBJ2-5; 7 bases match TRBD2. The DNA end lines up better with TRBJ2-7; the J call may be wrong. This CDR3 has 15 residues. Germline values: CDR1 MNHNY, CDR2 SVGAGI (reference sequence). CDR3 loop: CASSPSSGRSYEQYF. CDR3 sequence (DNA): TGTGCCAGCAGTCCATCTAGCGGACGCTCCTACGAGCAGTACTTC.

The chain recombines TRBV30 with TRBJ1-5; 8 positions agree with TRBD1. This CDR3 is 12 amino acids long. With V trimmed by 5 bases and J by 5 bases, 2 bases remained unmatched. Germline values: CDR1 GTSNPN, CDR2 SVGIG (reference sequence). The CDR3 DNA is TGTGCCTGGGGACAGGGCTATCAGCCCCAGCATTTT. Residues: CAWGQGYQPQHF.

This clone has a handful of counts. This chain connects TRBV5-6 to TRBJ1-1, with D unresolved. V lost 4 bases and J lost 1, with 8 bases in between. The germline gives CDR1 SGHDT, CDR2 YYEEEE. This CDR3 is built from 13 residues. CDR3 loop: CASSRVGNTEAFF. The DNA of the CDR3 is TGTGCCAGCAGCCGGGTAGGGAACACTGAAGCTTTCTTT.

About this clone itself: Mismatch with germline at one junction end may stem from a read error. The rearrangement links TRBV4-2 to TRBJ2-4; D unresolved. Germline values: CDR1 LGHNA, CDR2 YNFKEQ. The CDR3 has 13 amino acids. CDR3 loop: CASSQGKKTWPMF. DNA of the CDR3: TGTGCCAGCAGCCAAGGAAAAAAGACTTGGCCCATGTTC.

This clone appeared a few times. The rearrangement uses TRBV10-3 and TRBJ2-1; weak D call: TRBD2 (6 bases). This CDR3 has 17 amino acids. Germline V lookup: CDR1 ENHRY, CDR2 SYGVKD. V lost 2 bases and J 3 bases, leaving 17 bases between the germline ends. The CDR3 DNA reads as TGTGCCATCAGTGAGCCCTTCTCTAGCGCAAACTACAATGAGCAGTTCTTC. Translated: CAISEPFSSANYNEQFF.

There are many counts of this clone. The chain links TRBV4-3 to TRBJ2-7; TRBD2 might be the D (5 bases). This CDR3 contains 16 residues. Germline V gene sequence: CDR1 LGHNA, CDR2 YSLEER. Trimming took 0 bases from V and 6 from J, leaving 18 bases between them. CDR3 sequence reads: CASSQDYSSPTLEQYF. CDR3 nucleotide sequence: TGCGCCAGCAGCCAAGATTATTCTAGCCCTACACTCGAGCAGTACTTC.

In this sample, this clone turned up a few times. Since a much larger clone is just one base distant, this may be a read error. The chain carries TRBV27 and TRBJ2-5, with 7 bases lining up with TRBD2. The J call is in doubt because the DNA end fits TRBJ2-7 better. Germline CDR1 MNHEY, CDR2 SMNVEV (reference sequence). The CDR3 runs to 13 residues. CDR3 DNA: TGTGCCAGCAGTTTAGCGGGGGCCTACGAGCAGTACTTC. Its protein product is CASSLAGAYEQYF.

The genes are TRBV4-1 and TRBJ2-3; possibly TRBD1 for D (5 bases). CDR1 MGHRA and CDR2 YSYEKL come from the germline V gene. This CDR3 has 16 amino acids. V lost 0 bases to trimming and J lost 2 bases, with 12 bases between them. CDR3 sequence: CASSQEGVPSTDTQYF. The CDR3 coding sequence is TGCGCCAGCAGCCAAGAAGGGGTTCCCTCCACAGATACGCAGTATTTT.